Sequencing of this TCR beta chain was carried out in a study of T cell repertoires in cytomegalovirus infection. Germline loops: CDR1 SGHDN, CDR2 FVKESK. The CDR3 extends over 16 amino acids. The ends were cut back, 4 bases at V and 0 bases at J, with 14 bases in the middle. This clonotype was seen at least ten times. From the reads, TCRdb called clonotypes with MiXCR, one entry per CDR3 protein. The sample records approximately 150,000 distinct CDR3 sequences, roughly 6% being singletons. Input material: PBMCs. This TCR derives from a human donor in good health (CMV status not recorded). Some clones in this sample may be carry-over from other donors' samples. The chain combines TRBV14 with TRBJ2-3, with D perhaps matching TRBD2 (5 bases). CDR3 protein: CASSPMDFSSTDTQYF. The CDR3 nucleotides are TGTGCCAGCAGCCCGATGGACTTTTCTAGCACAGATACGCAGTATTTT.